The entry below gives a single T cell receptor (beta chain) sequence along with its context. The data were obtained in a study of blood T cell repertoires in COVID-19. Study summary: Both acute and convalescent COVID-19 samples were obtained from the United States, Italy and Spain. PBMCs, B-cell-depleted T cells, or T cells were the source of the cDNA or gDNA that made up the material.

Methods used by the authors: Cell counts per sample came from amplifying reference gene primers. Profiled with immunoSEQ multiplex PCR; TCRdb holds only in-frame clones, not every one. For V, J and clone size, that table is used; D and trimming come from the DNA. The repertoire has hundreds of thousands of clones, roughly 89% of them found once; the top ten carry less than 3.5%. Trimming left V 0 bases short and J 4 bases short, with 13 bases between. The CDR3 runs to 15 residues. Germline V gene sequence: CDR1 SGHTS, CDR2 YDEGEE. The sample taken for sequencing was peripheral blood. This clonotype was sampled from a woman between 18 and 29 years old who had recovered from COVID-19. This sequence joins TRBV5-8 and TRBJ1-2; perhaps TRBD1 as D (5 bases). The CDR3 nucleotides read TGTGCCAGCAGCTTGGACAGGTTGGGTTCCTATGGCTACACCTTC. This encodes CASSLDRLGSYGYTF.